The entry that follows covers one T cell receptor beta chain sequence. What it recognizes is unknown. TCRdb's copy holds only in-frame clones and misses some; the assay was immunoSEQ multiplex PCR. The sample contains 72,000 or so clones, over 75% of which appear only once. The data were taken from a study of OX40 agonist ivuxolimab in advanced cancers. Study conclusions and caveats: Among some nonresponders, normalized T-cell clonal expansion was also low. By week 6 at 0.1 to 3.0 mg/kg, blood CD4+ and CD8+ T cells had expanded clonally.

CDR1 and CDR2 (germline): SGHTA, FQGNSA. This CDR3 spans 12 amino acids. V was pared by 4 bases and J by 8 bases, with 8 bases between. This chain joins TRBV7-2 and TRBJ2-2, with D hard to call. This receptor was taken from an adult with an advanced solid tumor such as melanoma, head and neck, liver or kidney cancer. This specimen was CD4+ or CD8+ T cells sorted from blood, taken in a trial of the OX40 agonist ivuxolimab. CDR3 in DNA: TGTGCCAGCAGCTCCCGAACAGGGGAGCTGTTTTTT. Amino acids: CASSSRTGELFF.